This entry is about one T cell receptor beta chain. Trimming cost V 0 bases and J 3 bases; bases outside gene matches: 10. The CDR3 length is 18 residues. CDR1 SGHTA and CDR2 FQGTGA come from the germline V gene. The sample comes from a study of CD8 T cells in Susac syndrome. Random hexamers served to reverse transcribe roughly 0.45 to 1 ug RNA. TCRdb fed the immunoSEQ multiplex PCR reads into MiXCR, producing one record per CDR3 protein. The table records around 71,000 distinct CDR3 sequences, 93% of them present only once. This chain connects TRBV7-3 to TRBJ2-3, with 9 bases fitting TRBD2. The TCR originated in a human donor with Susac syndrome. Sequenced input: CD4+ T cells from PBMCs. Here the CDR3 DNA reads TGTGCCAGCAGCTTAACGGCGGGAGGGGGCGGAAGGACAGATACGCAGTATTTT. It codes for CASSLTAGGGGRTDTQYF.